This TCR beta chain appears in the sequencing data of a study of cytomegalovirus exposure and HLA in healthy donors. At the level of the study: The study's early data release held about 85 million unique TCRs from HLA-typed donors. Membership in the Caucasian-associated ancestry cluster was found for 81% of roughly 360 genotyped donors.

PCR involved 60 Vbeta and 13 Jbeta primers. This table comes from immunoSEQ multiplex PCR, and its TCRdb copy is limited to in-frame clones, with some not included. The profile shows around 150,000 clones, around 84% of them singletons. Study-level points and caveats: In an earlier analysis, productive rearrangement rates for most beta V segments clustered near 87% or 30%. Presence/absence analyses treated sequencing depth as roughly uniform across donors.

This clone has more than one count but fewer than ten. The antigen is unknown. The specimen was PBMCs. The sequence came from a woman between 35 and 50 years old in good health and CMV-seronegative.

The CDR3 DNA reads as TGTGCCAGCAGTGAAGGGCAGGGGAGTAACTATGGCTACACCTTC. Translating gives CASSEGQGSNYGYTF. The rearrangement links TRBV6-1 to TRBJ1-2; a weak D match, TRBD1 (6 bases). The CDR3 loop spans 15 amino acids. V lost 1 base to trimming and J lost 1 base, with 10 bases between them. The V gene's germline CDR1 is MNHNS and CDR2 SASEGT.